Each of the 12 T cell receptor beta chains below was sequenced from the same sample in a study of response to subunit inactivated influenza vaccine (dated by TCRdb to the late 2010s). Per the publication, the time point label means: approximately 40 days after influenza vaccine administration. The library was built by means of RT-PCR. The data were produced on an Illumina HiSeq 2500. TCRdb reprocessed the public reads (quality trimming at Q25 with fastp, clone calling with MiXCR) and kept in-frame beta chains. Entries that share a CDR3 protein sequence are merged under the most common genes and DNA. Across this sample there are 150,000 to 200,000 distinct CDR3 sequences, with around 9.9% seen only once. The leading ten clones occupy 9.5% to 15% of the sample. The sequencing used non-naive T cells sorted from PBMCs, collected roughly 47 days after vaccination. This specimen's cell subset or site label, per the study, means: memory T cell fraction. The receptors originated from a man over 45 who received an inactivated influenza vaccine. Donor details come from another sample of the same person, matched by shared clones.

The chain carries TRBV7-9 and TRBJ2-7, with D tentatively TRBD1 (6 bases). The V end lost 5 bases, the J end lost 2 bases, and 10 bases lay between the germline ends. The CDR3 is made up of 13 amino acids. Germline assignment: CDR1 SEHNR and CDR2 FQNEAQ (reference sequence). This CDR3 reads CASSPGQTYEQYF. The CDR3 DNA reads TGTGCCAGCAGCCCCGGACAGACCTACGAGCAGTACTTC.

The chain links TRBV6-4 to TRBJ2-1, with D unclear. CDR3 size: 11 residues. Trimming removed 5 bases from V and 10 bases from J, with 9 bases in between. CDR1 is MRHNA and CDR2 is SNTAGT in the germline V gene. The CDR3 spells CASSHLREQFF. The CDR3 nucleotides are TGTGCCAGCAGTCACCTTCGGGAGCAGTTCTTC.

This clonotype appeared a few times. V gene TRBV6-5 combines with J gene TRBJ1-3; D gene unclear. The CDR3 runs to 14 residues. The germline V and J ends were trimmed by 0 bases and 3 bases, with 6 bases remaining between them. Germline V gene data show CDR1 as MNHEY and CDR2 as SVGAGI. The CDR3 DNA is TGTGCCAGCAGTTACTCAGAGGGTGGAAACACCATATATTTT. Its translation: CASSYSEGGNTIYF.

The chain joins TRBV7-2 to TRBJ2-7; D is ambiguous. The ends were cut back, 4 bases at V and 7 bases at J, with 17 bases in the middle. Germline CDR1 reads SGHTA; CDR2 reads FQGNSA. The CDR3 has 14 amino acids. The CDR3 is CASSSTPRVGEQYF. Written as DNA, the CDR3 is TGTGCCAGCAGCTCCACCCCCCGGGTTGGAGAGCAGTACTTC.

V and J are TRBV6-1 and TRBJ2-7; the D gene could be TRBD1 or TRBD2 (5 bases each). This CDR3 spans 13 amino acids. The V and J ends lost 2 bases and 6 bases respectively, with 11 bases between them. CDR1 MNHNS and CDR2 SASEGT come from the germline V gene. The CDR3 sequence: CASSESRDREQYF. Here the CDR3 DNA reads TGTGCCAGCAGTGAAAGCCGGGACCGCGAGCAGTACTTC.

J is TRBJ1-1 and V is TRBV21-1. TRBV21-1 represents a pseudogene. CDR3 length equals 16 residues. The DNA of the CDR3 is TGTGCCAGCAGCAATGTGAGGGGAGGCGTGAACACTGAAGCTTTCTTT. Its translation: CASSNVRGGVNTEAFF.

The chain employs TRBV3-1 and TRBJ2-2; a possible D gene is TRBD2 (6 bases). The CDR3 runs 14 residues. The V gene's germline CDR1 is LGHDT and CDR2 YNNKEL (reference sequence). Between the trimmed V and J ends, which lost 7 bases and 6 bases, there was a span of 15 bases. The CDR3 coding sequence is TGTGCCAGCACCCTCGGGGGTGTCGCCGGGGAGCTGTTTTTT. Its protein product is CASTLGGVAGELFF. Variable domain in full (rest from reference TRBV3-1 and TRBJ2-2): DTAVSQTPKYLVTQMGNDKSIKCEQNLGHDTMYWYKQDSKKFLKIMFSYNNKELIINETVPNRFSPKSPDKAHLNLHINSLELGDSAVYFCASTLGGVAGELFFGEGSRLTVL.

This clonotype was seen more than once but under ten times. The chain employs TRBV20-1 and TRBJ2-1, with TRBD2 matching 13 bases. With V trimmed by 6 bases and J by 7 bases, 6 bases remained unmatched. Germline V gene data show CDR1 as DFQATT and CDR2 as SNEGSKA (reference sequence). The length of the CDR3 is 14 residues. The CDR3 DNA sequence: TGCAGTGCCTCTACTAGCGGGGGGGGGAATGAGCAGTTCTTC. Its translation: CSASTSGGGNEQFF.

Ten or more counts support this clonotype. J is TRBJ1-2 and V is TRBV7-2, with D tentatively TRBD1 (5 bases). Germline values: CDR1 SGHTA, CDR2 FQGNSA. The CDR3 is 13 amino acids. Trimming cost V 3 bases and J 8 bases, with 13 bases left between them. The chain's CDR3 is CASSFQAGDGYTF. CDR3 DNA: TGTGCCAGCAGCTTCCAGGCGGGGGACGGCTACACCTTC.

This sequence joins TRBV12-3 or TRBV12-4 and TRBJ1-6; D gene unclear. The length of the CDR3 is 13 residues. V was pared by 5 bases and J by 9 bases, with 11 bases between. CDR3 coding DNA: TGTGCCAGCAGTCCCCAGCATATTTCACCCCTCCACTTT. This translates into CASSPQHISPLHF.

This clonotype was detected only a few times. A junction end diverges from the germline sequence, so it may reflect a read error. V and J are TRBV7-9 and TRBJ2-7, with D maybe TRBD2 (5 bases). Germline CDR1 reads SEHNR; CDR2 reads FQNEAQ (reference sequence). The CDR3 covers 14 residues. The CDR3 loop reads CASSLEAGSSEQYF. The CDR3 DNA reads TGTGCCAGCAGCTTAGAGGCGGGTTCCTCCGAGCAGTACTTC.

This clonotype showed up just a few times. The chain's CDR3 is CASIRLAGGYPRPQYF. Written as DNA, the CDR3 is TGTGCCAGCATCAGACTAGCGGGGGGGTATCCGAGGCCCCAGTATTTT. The chain links TRBV6-1 to TRBJ2-3; 14 nucleotides line up with TRBD2. The germline V gene has CDR1 MNHNS and CDR2 SASEGT. This CDR3 has 16 residues. The trim removed 7 bases at V and 12 bases at J, leaving 15 bases unmatched.